A single sample gave rise to the 4 T cell receptor beta chains below, sequenced in a study of blood T cell repertoires in COVID-19. Some clones are missing from TCRdb's copy, which holds only in-frame ones; the method was immunoSEQ multiplex PCR. The sample contains about 290,000 clones, 85% of which appear only once. The source material was peripheral blood. These receptors originate from a woman between 50 and 59 years old with active or convalescent COVID-19.

V is TRBV5-1 and J is TRBJ1-2; 7 positions agree with TRBD1. V was clipped by 6 bases and J by 6 bases; unmatched bases: 8. Looked up from germline, CDR1 is SGHRS and CDR2 is YFSETQ. This CDR3 comprises 13 residues. The CDR3 loop is CASMAQGIDGYTF. CDR3 sequence (DNA): TGCGCCAGCATGGCACAGGGGATCGATGGCTACACCTTC.

This clone appeared a single time. The chain is built from TRBV27 and TRBJ1-1; 8 positions match TRBD1. In germline, CDR1 is MNHEY, CDR2 SMNVEV (reference sequence). The CDR3 runs 13 residues. J gave up 5 bases and V 4 bases, and 3 bases lay outside the gene matches. The CDR3 spells CASSWTGLTEAFF. DNA for the CDR3: TGTGCCAGCAGTTGGACAGGGCTGACTGAAGCTTTCTTT.

Comment on this clone: The same CDR3 arises from other DNA sequences in this sample as well. The J gene is TRBJ2-1, the V gene TRBV4-1, with D tentatively TRBD1 (5 bases). The CDR3 sequence is 12 residues long. Germline CDR1 reads MGHRA; CDR2 reads YSYEKL. Trimming took off 3 bases at V and 7 bases at J, with 7 bases between the two ends. CDR3 sequence reads: CASSQAGNEQFF. In DNA, the CDR3 is TGCGCCAGCAGCCAGGCAGGGAATGAGCAGTTCTTC.

V and J are TRBV9 and TRBJ2-5; D gene uncertain. From germline, CDR1 is SGDLS and CDR2 YYNGEE. This CDR3 comprises 12 residues. Trimming left V 2 bases short and J 5 bases short, with 7 bases between. The CDR3 coding sequence is TGTGCCAGCAGCGTTATTTTGGAGACCCAGTACTTC. Amino acid sequence: CASSVILETQYF.